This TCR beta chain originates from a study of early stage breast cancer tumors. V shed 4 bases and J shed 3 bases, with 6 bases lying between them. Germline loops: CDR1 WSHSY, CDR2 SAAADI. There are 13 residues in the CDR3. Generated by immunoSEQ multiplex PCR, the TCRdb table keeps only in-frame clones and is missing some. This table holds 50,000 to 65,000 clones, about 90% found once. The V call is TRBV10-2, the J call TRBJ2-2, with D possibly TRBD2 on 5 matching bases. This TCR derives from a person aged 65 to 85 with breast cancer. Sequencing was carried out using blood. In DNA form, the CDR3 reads TGCGCCAGCAGTGGAGCGGACACCGGGGAGCTGTTTTTT. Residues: CASSGADTGELFF.